Below, 13 T cell receptor beta chains from the same sample are listed, as sequenced in a study of T cells after yellow fever vaccination. TCRdb reanalysed the 5' RACE reads using MiXCR and keeps one entry per CDR3 protein. The sample has 620,000 or so distinct CDR3 sequences, roughly an eighth seen once; the top ten hold 15%. Material: PBMCs, obtained on the day of the yellow fever booster vaccination. These receptors were obtained from a man younger than 40 who received the YFV17D yellow fever vaccine.

This clonotype came up a few times. The rearrangement links TRBV20-1 to TRBJ2-1; 11 bases fit TRBD2. Looked up from germline, CDR1 is DFQATT and CDR2 is SNEGSKA (reference sequence). The CDR3 is made up of 14 amino acids. Unmatched junction bases numbered 6, after V lost 5 bases and J lost 6 bases. The CDR3 bases are TGCAGTGCTCGAGGACTAGCGGGTCCCAATGAGCAGTTCTTC. This gives the protein CSARGLAGPNEQFF.

This clonotype appeared a few times. J is TRBJ2-7 and V is TRBV5-6, with 16 bases matching TRBD2. In germline, CDR1 is SGHDT, CDR2 YYEEEE. CDR3 size: 15 residues. V lost 4 bases to trimming and J lost 5 bases; unmatched junction nucleotides: 3. The CDR3 region is CASSLGLAGGNEQYF. In nucleotides, the CDR3 is TGTGCCAGCAGCCTGGGACTAGCGGGAGGGAACGAGCAGTACTTC.

Only a few counts were recorded for this clonotype. The chain uses TRBV6-2 or TRBV6-3 and TRBJ2-5; no definite D call. This CDR3 is 13 amino acids long. Looked up from germline, CDR1 is MNHEY and CDR2 is SVGEGT. V lost 7 bases and J 1 base, leaving 10 bases between the germline ends. The CDR3 protein is CASIGFRQETQYF. In DNA form, the CDR3 reads TGTGCCAGCATTGGATTCCGCCAAGAGACCCAGTACTTC.

V gene TRBV10-2 combines with J gene TRBJ2-7, with 10 positions matching TRBD1. The length of the CDR3 is 14 residues. Germline CDR1 is WSHSY and CDR2 is SAAADI. After removal of 6 bases from V and 2 bases from J, the junction contained 4 bases not matched to a gene. The CDR3 loop is CASRPGQGTYEQYF. CDR3 DNA: TGCGCCAGCAGACCGGGACAGGGGACCTACGAGCAGTACTTC.

This clonotype appeared a few times. This rearrangement joins TRBV6-1 to TRBJ2-3, with 10 bases fitting TRBD2. This CDR3 has 15 residues. Losses at the gene ends were 7 bases for V and 0 bases for J; bases not matched to a gene: 4. From germline, CDR1 is MNHNS and CDR2 SASEGT. The CDR3 spells CASKVAGGSTDTQYF. CDR3 sequence (DNA): TGTGCCAGCAAAGTAGCGGGAGGCAGCACAGATACGCAGTATTTT.

This clonotype was recorded a few times. The chain couples TRBV5-1 to TRBJ2-5; D possibly matches TRBD1 or TRBD2 (5 bases each). The CDR3 extends over 15 amino acids. Germline-derived CDR1 and CDR2 are SGHRS and YFSETQ. V dropped 2 bases and J dropped 1 base, with 12 bases sitting between them. The CDR3: CASSFRGASQETQYF. The CDR3, as DNA: TGCGCCAGCAGCTTCCGAGGGGCAAGCCAAGAGACCCAGTACTTC.

This rearrangement joins TRBV11-2 to TRBJ2-3; 7 bases map to TRBD1. The CDR3 loop spans 14 amino acids. After removal of 5 bases from V and 6 bases from J, the junction contained 8 bases not matched to a gene. CDR1 SGHAT and CDR2 FQNNGV come from the germline V gene. In nucleotides, the CDR3 is TGTGCCAGCAGCCCCGGACAGGTGGCGGATACGCAGTATTTT. This translates into CASSPGQVADTQYF.

This clonotype was seen a handful of times. The chain recombines TRBV19 with TRBJ1-1; no definite D call. CDR1 and CDR2 from the germline V gene are LNHDA and SQIVND (reference sequence). This CDR3 has 13 amino acids. V lost 5 bases and J lost 5, with 12 bases in between. The CDR3 nucleotides are TGTGCCAGTAGTGGTCCCGGGGTGACTGAAGCTTTCTTT. It translates to CASSGPGVTEAFF.

The table lists this clonotype with many counts. The CDR3 sequence is CASSGPTGAKKQDGYTF. Here the CDR3 DNA reads TGCGCCAGCAGCGGGCCGACAGGGGCGAAGAAACAAGATGGCTACACCTTC. The V gene is TRBV5-1, the J gene TRBJ1-2, with 8 bases aligning to TRBD1. The CDR3 is 17 residues long. Trimming at V came to 4 bases and at J to 6 bases, leaving 17 bases not matched to a gene. Germline V gives CDR1 SGHRS, CDR2 YFSETQ.

The chain joins TRBV12-3 or TRBV12-4 to TRBJ2-7, with unresolved D. The CDR3 loop spans 13 amino acids. Trimming removed 1 base from V and 6 bases from J, with 10 bases in between. CDR3 in DNA: TGTGCCAGCAGTTTAGGGACCAACGGCGAGCAGTACTTC. It encodes CASSLGTNGEQYF.

This clonotype was found a few times. The chain's CDR3 is CASSLLDEPYEQYF. The CDR3 DNA is TGTGCCAGCAGCCTCCTTGACGAGCCCTACGAGCAGTACTTC. This rearrangement joins TRBV5-8 to TRBJ2-7; D unclear. Per germline, CDR1 SGHTS and CDR2 YDEGEE. The ends were cut back, 4 bases at V and 2 bases at J, with 13 bases in the middle. CDR3 length: 14 amino acids.

This clonotype was observed a handful of times. V usage is TRBV29-1 and J usage is TRBJ2-7; D is unresolved. The CDR3 runs to 12 residues. Trimming pared 6 bases from V and 4 bases from J, leaving 13 bases between. Germline CDR1 SQVTM, CDR2 ANQGSEA. The CDR3 DNA reads TGCAGCGTCTCGTTGACGGAGTACGAGCAGTACTTC. Translation: CSVSLTEYEQYF.

Turning to this clonotype: Germline is not matched at one junction end, which may reflect a read error. This chain connects TRBV27 to TRBJ2-7, with 8 bases that match TRBD2. Germline V gene sequence: CDR1 MNHEY, CDR2 SMNVEV (reference sequence). There are 10 residues in the CDR3. The CDR3 spells CASIWTSNHF. For the CDR3, the DNA is TGTGCCAGCATCTGGACTAGCAACCACTTC.